This T cell receptor (beta chain) was sequenced for a study of early T cells in non-severe SARS-CoV-2 infection. Study summary: Sequencing used unsorted whole-blood bulk RNA, so chains lack pairing.

This clonotype was counted ten times or more. Its specificity is unknown. Study results and limitations: Matching with VDJdb favored anti-spike CD8 responses (missing private and CD4 specificities).

The CDR3 covers 14 residues. Germline assignment: CDR1 MNHEY and CDR2 SVGAGI. V was clipped by 2 bases and J by 0 bases, with 5 bases between them. Individual cDNA molecules were tagged with unique molecular identifiers, the study reported. MiXCR was run by TCRdb on the 5' RACE reads, yielding one entry per CDR3 protein. The sample yields roughly 16,000 distinct CDR3 sequences, approximately 4.7% seen once. The origin of this receptor is an adult who was a healthcare worker with PCR-confirmed SARS-CoV-2 infection or an uninfected control (not recorded which). The V and J genes are TRBV6-5 and TRBJ1-3; D gene ambiguous. Source material: whole blood. The CDR3 DNA is TGTGCCAGCAGTTACGGGAACTCTGGAAACACCATATATTTT. Residues: CASSYGNSGNTIYF.